Listed below are T cell receptor beta chains from one sample, sequenced in a study of OX40 agonist ivuxolimab in advanced cancers. The assay was immunoSEQ multiplex PCR, and TCRdb's table has in-frame clones only and misses some. Found here are fewer than 70,000 clones, approximately 88% of them singletons; the top ten hold less than 0.8%. The sequencing used CD4+ or CD8+ T cells sorted from blood, collected in a trial of the OX40 agonist ivuxolimab. The receptors here all came from an adult with an advanced solid tumor such as melanoma, head and neck, liver or kidney cancer. Each CDR3 is given with its conserved first and last residue. Fields, in order: CDR3 DNA, CDR3 protein, V gene, clone size, J gene, D gene. A D gene is named only where the DNA matches it firmly. Not all rows give a size; the values are once, few, many and, for expanded clones, a class.

TGTGCCAGCAAGCAGGGGGAGGGCGAGCAGTACTTC,CASKQGEGEQYF,TRBV28,NA,TRBJ2-7,NA
TGCGCCAGCAGCAACCCGGGACTAGCGGGAGCCGGGGAGCTGTTTTTT,CASSNPGLAGAGELFF,TRBV5-1,NA,TRBJ2-2,TRBD2
TGTGCCTGGAGTGGGGGGACCATTAGCGGGAGGGCCAGGGAGACCCAGTACTTC,CAWSGGTISGRARETQYF,TRBV30,NA,TRBJ2-5,TRBD2
TGCGCCAGCAGCCAGGGACTAGATTACAATGAGCAGTTCTTC,CASSQGLDYNEQFF,TRBV4-1,NA,TRBJ2-1,TRBD2
TGCAGTGCCGAAAGAGGTAGAGAGCAGTTCTTC,CSAERGREQFF,TRBV20-1,NA,TRBJ2-1,NA
TGTGCCAGCAGCCTACAGACTAGCGGGAGTGTCCACAATGAGCAGTTCTTC,CASSLQTSGSVHNEQFF,TRBV5-6,NA,TRBJ2-1,TRBD2
TGTGCCAGCAGTCTACAGGGCCCTGGACCTAACTATGGCTACACCTTC,CASSLQGPGPNYGYTF,TRBV28,NA,TRBJ1-2,NA
TGTGCCAGCAGGCGACAGGGGTGGGAGTTTGGGAGCTACACCTTC,CASRRQGWEFGSYTF,TRBV6-5,once,TRBJ1-2,TRBD1
TGTGCTAGTGGTTTGGTTCGGGGGGATACGCAGTATTTT,CASGLVRGDTQYF,TRBV12-5,NA,TRBJ2-3,NA
TGTGCCAGCAGCTTAGGGGTTAGGTCCTACGAGCAGTACTTC,CASSLGVRSYEQYF,TRBV7-8,NA,TRBJ2-7,NA
TGCAGTGCTACCCAGGGGGCAGGGCAGTACTTC,CSATQGAGQYF,TRBV20-1,NA,TRBJ2-7,TRBD1
TGTGCCAGCAGTGAAACCGGACTAGCTAACGGGGAGCTGTTTTTT,CASSETGLANGELFF,TRBV2,NA,TRBJ2-2,TRBD2
TGTGCCAGCAGTCTTTCTGGGGCCAACGTCCTGACTTTC,CASSLSGANVLTF,TRBV25-1,NA,TRBJ2-6,NA
TGTGCCAGCAGCTCAGGGGGGGCGTATGGCTACACCTTC,CASSSGGAYGYTF,TRBV28,NA,TRBJ1-2,TRBD1
TGTGCCAGCAGCGGAAGCCGAGACGCCGCAACTAATGAAAAACTGTTTTTT,CASSGSRDAATNEKLFF,TRBV11-3,NA,TRBJ1-4,NA
TGCGCCAGCAGCTTGACGAGGACCTACTATGGCTACACCTTC,CASSLTRTYYGYTF,TRBV5-1,NA,TRBJ1-2,NA
TGTGCCATCAGCCAGACAGTCTCCTACGAGCAGTACTTC,CAISQTVSYEQYF,TRBV10-3,once,TRBJ2-7,NA
TGTGCCAGCAGCTTAGTCTCCCTCTCTGGAAACACCATATATTTT,CASSLVSLSGNTIYF,TRBV7-9,NA,TRBJ1-3,NA
TGTGCCAGCAGCCAGGGACTTTTCGGACAGGGAAACTACAATGAGCAGTTCTTC,CASSQGLFGQGNYNEQFF,TRBV7-8,NA,TRBJ2-1,TRBD1
TGCGCCAGCAGCGTGATAGGCGGCGGGGAGCTGTTTTTT,CASSVIGGGELFF,TRBV5-1,NA,TRBJ2-2,NA
TGTGCTAGTGGTTTGGAAGAAAAACTGTTTTTT,CASGLEEKLFF,TRBV12-5,once,TRBJ1-4,NA
TGTGCCAGCAGAACAGGGGTGGACACTGAAGCTTTCTTT,CASRTGVDTEAFF,TRBV6-1,NA,TRBJ1-1,TRBD1
TGTGCCAGCCGGACAGGAGATATCTACGAGCAGTACTTC,CASRTGDIYEQYF,TRBV6-5,NA,TRBJ2-7,TRBD1
TGTGCCAGCAGCCCTATCGGGGGATCTGGCGGGGAGCTGTTTTTT,CASSPIGGSGGELFF,TRBV9,NA,TRBJ2-2,NA
TGTGCCAGCAGCCGTGACAGGGTCTATGGCTACACCTTC,CASSRDRVYGYTF,TRBV5-8,NA,TRBJ1-2,TRBD1
TGTGCCAGCAGCGCGAAGGGACTAGCAGACACCGGGGAGCTGTTTTTT,CASSAKGLADTGELFF,TRBV9,NA,TRBJ2-2,TRBD2
TGTGCCAGCAGCCGAAGGGAGACCGGGGAGCTGTTTTTT,CASSRRETGELFF,TRBV9,NA,TRBJ2-2,NA